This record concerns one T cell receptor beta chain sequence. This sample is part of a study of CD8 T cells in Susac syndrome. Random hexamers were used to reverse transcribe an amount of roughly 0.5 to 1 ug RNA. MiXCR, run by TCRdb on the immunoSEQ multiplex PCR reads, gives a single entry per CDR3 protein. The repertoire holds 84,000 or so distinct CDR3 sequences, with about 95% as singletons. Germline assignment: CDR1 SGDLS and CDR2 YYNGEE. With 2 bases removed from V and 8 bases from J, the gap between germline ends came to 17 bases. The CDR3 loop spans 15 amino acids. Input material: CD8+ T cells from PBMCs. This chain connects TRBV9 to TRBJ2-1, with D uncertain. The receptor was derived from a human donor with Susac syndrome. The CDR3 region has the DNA TGTGCCAGCAGCGTCCGCGTGGGAACGCTCGATGAGCAGTTCTTC. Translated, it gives CASSVRVGTLDEQFF. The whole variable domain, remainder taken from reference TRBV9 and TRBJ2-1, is DSGVTQTPKHLITATGQRVTLRCSPRSGDLSVYWYQQSLDQGLQFLIQYYNGEERAKGNILERFSAQQFPDLHSELNLSSLELGDSALYFCASSVRVGTLDEQFFGPGTRLTVL.